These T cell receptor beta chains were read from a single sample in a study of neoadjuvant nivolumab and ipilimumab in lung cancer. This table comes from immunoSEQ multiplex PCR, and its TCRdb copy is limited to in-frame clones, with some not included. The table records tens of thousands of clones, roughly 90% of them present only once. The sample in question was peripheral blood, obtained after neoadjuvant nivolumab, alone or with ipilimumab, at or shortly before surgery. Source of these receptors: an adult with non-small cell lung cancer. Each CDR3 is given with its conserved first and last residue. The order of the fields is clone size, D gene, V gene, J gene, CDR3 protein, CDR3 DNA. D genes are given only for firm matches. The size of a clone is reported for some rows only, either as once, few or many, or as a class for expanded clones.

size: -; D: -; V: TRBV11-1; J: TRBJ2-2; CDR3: CASTNPTRRGELFF; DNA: TGTGCCAGCACCAACCCTACACGACGCGGGGAGCTGTTTTTT
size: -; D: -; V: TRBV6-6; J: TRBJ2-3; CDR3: CASSPVLGTDTQYF; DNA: TGTGCCAGCAGCCCCGTCTTGGGCACAGATACGCAGTATTTT
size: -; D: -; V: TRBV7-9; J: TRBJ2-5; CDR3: CASSRDTGTETQYF; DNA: TGTGCCAGCAGCCGGGACACAGGAACAGAGACCCAGTACTTC
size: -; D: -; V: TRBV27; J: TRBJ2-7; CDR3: CASSLGGLSSYEQYF; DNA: TGTGCCAGCAGTTTAGGCGGACTTAGCTCCTACGAGCAGTACTTC
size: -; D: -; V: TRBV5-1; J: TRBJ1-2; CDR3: CASSPYLGGQTGGYTF; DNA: TGCGCCAGCAGCCCCTATTTGGGGGGGCAGACGGGGGGCTACACCTTC
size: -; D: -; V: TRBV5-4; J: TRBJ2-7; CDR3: CASSLAPLGEQYF; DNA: TGTGCCAGCAGCTTGGCCCCGTTGGGGGAGCAGTACTTC
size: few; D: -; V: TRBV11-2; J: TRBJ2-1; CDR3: CASSLSGLPYNEQFF; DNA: TGTGCCAGCAGCCTTTCGGGACTCCCGTACAATGAGCAGTTCTTC
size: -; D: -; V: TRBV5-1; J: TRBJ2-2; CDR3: CASSRLAENTGELFF; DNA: TGCGCCAGCAGCCGCCTAGCAGAGAACACCGGGGAGCTGTTTTTT
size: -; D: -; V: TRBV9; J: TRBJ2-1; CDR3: CASSVSRASTYNEQFF; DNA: TGTGCCAGCAGCGTATCGAGAGCGTCGACCTACAATGAGCAGTTCTTC
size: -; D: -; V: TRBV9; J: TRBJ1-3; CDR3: CASSVQGKSSGNTIYF; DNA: TGTGCCAGCAGCGTACAGGGGAAGAGCTCTGGAAACACCATATATTTT
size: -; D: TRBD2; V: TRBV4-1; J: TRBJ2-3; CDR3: CASSQERLAGANTQYF; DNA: TGCGCCAGCAGCCAAGAAAGACTAGCGGGAGCCAATACGCAGTATTTT
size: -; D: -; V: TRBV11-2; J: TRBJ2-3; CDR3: CASSLANQATNTQYF; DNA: TGTGCCAGCAGCTTGGCTAATCAGGCAACCAATACGCAGTATTTT
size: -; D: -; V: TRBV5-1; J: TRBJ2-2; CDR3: CASSLVASRNTGELFF; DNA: TGCGCCAGCAGCTTGGTGGCTTCAAGAAACACCGGGGAGCTGTTTTTT
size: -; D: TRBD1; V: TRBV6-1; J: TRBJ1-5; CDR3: CASTDRAAQPQHF; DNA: TGTGCCAGCACCGACAGGGCGGCTCAGCCCCAGCATTTT
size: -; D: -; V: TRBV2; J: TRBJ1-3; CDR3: CASSERPISGNTIYF; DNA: TGTGCCAGCAGTGAACGGCCGATCTCTGGAAACACCATATATTTT
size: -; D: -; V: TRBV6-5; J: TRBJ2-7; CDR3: CASGTLWEQYF; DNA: TGTGCCAGCGGGACCCTTTGGGAGCAGTACTTC
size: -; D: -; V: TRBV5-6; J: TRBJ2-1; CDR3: CASSLPGFEDNEQFF; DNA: TGTGCCAGCAGCTTGCCCGGGTTTGAGGACAATGAGCAGTTCTTC
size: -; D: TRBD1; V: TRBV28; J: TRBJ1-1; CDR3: CASSSYRGNTEAFF; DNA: TGTGCCAGCAGTTCCTACAGGGGGAACACTGAAGCTTTCTTT
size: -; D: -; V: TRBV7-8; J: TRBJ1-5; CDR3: CASSPPGGLGYQPQHF; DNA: TGTGCCAGCAGCCCTCCGGGGGGGCTGGGGTATCAGCCCCAGCATTTT
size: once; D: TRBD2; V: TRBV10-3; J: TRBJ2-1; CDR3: CAISTPGLAGFNEQFF; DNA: TGTGCCATCAGCACTCCGGGACTAGCGGGATTCAATGAGCAGTTCTTC
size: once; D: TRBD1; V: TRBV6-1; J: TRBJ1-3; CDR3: CASSALTGWENTIYF; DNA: TGTGCCAGCAGTGCGTTGACAGGGTGGGAAAACACCATATATTTT
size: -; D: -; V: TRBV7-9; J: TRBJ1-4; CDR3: CASSPARNEKLFF; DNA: TGTGCCAGCAGCCCGGCCCGGAATGAAAAACTGTTTTTT
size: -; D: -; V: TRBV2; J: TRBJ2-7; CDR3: CASTLRGEAEQYF; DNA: TGTGCCAGCACACTTCGAGGTGAAGCCGAGCAGTACTTC
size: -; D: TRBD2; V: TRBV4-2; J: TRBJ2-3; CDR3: CASSQGGTSGTDTQYF; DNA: TGTGCCAGCAGCCAGGGCGGGACTAGCGGGACAGATACGCAGTATTTT
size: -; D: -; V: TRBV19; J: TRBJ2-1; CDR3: CASPYKTEQFF; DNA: TGTGCCAGTCCTTACAAGACTGAGCAGTTCTTC
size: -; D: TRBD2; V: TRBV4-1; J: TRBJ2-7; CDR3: CASSQWTSGVVYEQYF; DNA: TGCGCCAGCAGCCAGTGGACTAGCGGGGTAGTCTACGAGCAGTACTTC
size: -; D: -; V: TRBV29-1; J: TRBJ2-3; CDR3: CSVEQGRFSGTQYF; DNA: TGCAGCGTTGAGCAGGGGCGATTTTCGGGTACGCAGTATTTT
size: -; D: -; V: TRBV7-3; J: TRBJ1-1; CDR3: CASSWNPNTEAFF; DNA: TGTGCCAGCAGCTGGAACCCTAACACTGAAGCTTTCTTT
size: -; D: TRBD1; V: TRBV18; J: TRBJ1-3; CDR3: CASSPLVATVVGQGAGNTIYF; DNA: TGTGCCAGCTCACCACTAGTCGCGACGGTTGTGGGACAGGGAGCTGGAAACACCATATATTTT
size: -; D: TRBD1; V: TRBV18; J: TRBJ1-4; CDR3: CASSIGQANEKLFF; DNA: TGTGCCAGCTCAATCGGACAGGCTAATGAAAAACTGTTTTTT
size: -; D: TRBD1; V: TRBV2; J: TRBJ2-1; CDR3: CARQGRGNEQFF; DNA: TGTGCCAGACAGGGGCGAGGCAATGAGCAGTTCTTC
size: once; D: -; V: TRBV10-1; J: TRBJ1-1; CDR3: CASSREAPRGEAFF; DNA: TGCGCCAGCAGTCGAGAGGCCCCGCGAGGGGAAGCTTTCTTT
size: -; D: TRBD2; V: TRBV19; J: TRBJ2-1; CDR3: CASSAGTSGNEQFF; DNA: TGTGCCAGTTCCGCCGGGACTAGTGGCAATGAGCAGTTCTTC
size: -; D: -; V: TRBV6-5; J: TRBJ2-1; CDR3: CASSYSGDWGEQFF; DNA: TGTGCCAGCAGTTACTCTGGGGATTGGGGTGAGCAGTTCTTC
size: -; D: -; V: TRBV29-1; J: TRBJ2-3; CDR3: CSVLTGFIDTQYF; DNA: TGCAGCGTCCTCACAGGGTTCATTGATACGCAGTATTTT
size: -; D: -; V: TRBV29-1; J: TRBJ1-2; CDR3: CSVEVLGQINYGYTF; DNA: TGCAGCGTTGAAGTGTTAGGACAGATAAACTATGGCTACACCTTC
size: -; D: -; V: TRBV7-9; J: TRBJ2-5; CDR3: CASSPGGEGQTQYF; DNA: TGTGCCAGCAGCCCCGGGGGAGAGGGTCAGACCCAGTACTTC
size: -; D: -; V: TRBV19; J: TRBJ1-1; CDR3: CASSIRTPINTEAFF; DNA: TGTGCCAGTAGTATAAGGACACCCATTAACACTGAAGCTTTCTTT
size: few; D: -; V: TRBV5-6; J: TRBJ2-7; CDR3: CASSFPGKVGEQYF; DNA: TGTGCCAGCAGCTTTCCAGGGAAAGTGGGCGAGCAGTACTTC
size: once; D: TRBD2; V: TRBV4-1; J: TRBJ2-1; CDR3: CASSQDRTSGRNEQFF; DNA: TGCGCCAGCAGCCAAGATCGGACTAGCGGGAGGAATGAGCAGTTCTTC
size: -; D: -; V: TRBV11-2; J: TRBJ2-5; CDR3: CASSLGRAPQETQYF; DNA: TGTGCCAGCAGCTTGGGCCGGGCGCCTCAAGAGACCCAGTACTTC